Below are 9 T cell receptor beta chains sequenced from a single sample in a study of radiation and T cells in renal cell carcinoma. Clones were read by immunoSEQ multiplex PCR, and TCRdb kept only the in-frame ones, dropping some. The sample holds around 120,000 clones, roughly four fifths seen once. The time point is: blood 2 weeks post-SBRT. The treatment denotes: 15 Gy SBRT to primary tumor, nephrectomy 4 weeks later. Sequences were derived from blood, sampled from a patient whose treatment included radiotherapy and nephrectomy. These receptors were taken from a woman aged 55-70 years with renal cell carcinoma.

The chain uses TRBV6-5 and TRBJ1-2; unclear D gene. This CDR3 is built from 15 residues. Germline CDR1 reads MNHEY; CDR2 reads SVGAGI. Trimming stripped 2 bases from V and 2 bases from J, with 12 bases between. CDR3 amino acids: CASSYEGSGNYGYTF. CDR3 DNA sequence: TGTGCCAGCAGTTACGAGGGCTCCGGGAACTATGGCTACACCTTC.

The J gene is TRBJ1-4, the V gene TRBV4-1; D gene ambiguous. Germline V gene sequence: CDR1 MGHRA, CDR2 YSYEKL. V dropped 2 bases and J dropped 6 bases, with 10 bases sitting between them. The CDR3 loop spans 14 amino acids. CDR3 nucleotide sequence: TGCGCCAGCAGCCAAAAAGGCGGGGATGAAAAACTGTTTTTT. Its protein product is CASSQKGGDEKLFF.

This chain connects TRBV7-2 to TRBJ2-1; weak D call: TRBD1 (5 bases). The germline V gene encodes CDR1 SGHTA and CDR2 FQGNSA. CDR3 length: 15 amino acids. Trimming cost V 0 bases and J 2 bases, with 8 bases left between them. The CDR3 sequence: CASSLARGTYNEQFF. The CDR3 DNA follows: TGTGCCAGCAGCTTAGCAAGGGGAACCTACAATGAGCAGTTCTTC.

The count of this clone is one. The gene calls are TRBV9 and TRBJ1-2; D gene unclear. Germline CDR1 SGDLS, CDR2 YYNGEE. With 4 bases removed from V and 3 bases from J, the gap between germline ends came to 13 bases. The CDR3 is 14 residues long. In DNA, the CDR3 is TGTGCCAGCAGCTCCCACCCGGAGGACTATGGCTACACCTTC. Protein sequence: CASSSHPEDYGYTF.

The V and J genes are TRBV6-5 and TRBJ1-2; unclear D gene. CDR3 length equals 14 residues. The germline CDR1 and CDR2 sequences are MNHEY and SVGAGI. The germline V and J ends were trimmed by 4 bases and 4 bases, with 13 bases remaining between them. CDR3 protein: CASSSPLQAYGYTF. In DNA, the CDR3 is TGTGCCAGCAGTTCCCCCCTTCAGGCCTATGGCTACACCTTC.

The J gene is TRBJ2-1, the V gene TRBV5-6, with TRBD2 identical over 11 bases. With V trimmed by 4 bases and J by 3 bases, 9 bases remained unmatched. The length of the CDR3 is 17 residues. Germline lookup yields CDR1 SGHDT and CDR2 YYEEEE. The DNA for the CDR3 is TGTGCCAGCAGCGCTACCTTTAGCGGGGGGGACTACAATGAGCAGTTCTTC. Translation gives CASSATFSGGDYNEQFF.

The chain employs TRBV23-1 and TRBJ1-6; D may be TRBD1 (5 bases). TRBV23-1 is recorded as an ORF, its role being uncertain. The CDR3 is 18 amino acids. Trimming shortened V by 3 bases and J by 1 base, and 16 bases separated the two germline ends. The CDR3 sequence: CASSHHDSMGSYNSPLHF. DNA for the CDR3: TGCGCCAGCAGTCATCACGACAGTATGGGTTCCTATAATTCACCCCTCCACTTT.

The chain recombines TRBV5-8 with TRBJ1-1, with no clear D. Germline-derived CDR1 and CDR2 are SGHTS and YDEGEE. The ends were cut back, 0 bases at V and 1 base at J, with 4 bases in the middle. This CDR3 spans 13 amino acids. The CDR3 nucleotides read TGTGCCAGCAGCTTGGCAAAGAACACTGAAGCTTTCTTT. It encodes CASSLAKNTEAFF. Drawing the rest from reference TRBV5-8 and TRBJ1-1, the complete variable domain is EAGVTQSPTHLIKTRGQQATLRCSPISGHTSVYWYQQALGLGLQFLLWYDEGEERNRGNFPPRFSGRQFPNYSSELNVNALELEDSALYLCASSLAKNTEAFFGQGTRLTVV.

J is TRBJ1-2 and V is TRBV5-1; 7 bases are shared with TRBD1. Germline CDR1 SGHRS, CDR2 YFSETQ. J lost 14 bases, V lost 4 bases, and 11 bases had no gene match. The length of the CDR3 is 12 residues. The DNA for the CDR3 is TGCGCCAGCAGCCGGGAACAGGGGATGTTGACCTTC. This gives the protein CASSREQGMLTF.